The rows below give T cell receptor beta chains drawn from one sample of a study of beta chain features in type 1 diabetes. TCRdb's copy holds only in-frame clones and misses some; the assay was immunoSEQ multiplex PCR. The table records about 160,000 clones, 6.5% to 9.5% of them present only once. Sequencing used central memory CD4+ T cells from blood. All receptors derive from a woman aged 40 to 50 with type 1 diabetes. Each CDR3 is given with its conserved first and last residue. Each record gives: D gene, clone size, J gene, V gene, CDR3 protein, CDR3 DNA. The D gene is left open where the match is weak. Clone size is shown for a subset of rows, as once, few, many or a class of expanded clone.

. | . | TRBJ1-2 | TRBV30 | CAWRDRNYGYTF | TGTGCCTGGAGAGACAGAAACTATGGCTACACCTTC
. | few | TRBJ2-7 | TRBV2 | CASSEATGSYEQYF | TGTGCCAGCAGTGAAGCAACAGGGTCCTACGAGCAGTACTTC
. | few | TRBJ2-2 | TRBV7-2 | CASSRGGSGTGELFF | TGTGCCAGCAGCCGTGGGGGCAGTGGCACCGGGGAGCTGTTTTTT
TRBD2 | . | TRBJ2-7 | TRBV7-2 | CASSPPGTSFEQYF | TGTGCCAGCAGCCCTCCCGGGACTAGTTTCGAGCAGTACTTC
TRBD1 | . | TRBJ2-1 | TRBV7-9 | CASSVGTGAYNEQFF | TGTGCCAGCAGCGTAGGGACAGGAGCTTACAATGAGCAGTTCTTC
TRBD2 | few | TRBJ2-7 | TRBV14 | CASSQGGLAGTQYF | TGTGCCAGCAGCCAAGGAGGCCTAGCGGGAACACAGTACTTC
. | few | TRBJ1-5 | TRBV28 | CASTQGRMGNQPQHF | TGTGCCAGCACTCAGGGTAGAATGGGCAATCAGCCCCAGCATTTT
. | . | TRBJ2-3 | TRBV27 | CASSFADTQYF | TGTGCCAGCAGTTTCGCAGATACGCAGTATTTT
. | . | TRBJ1-1 | TRBV28 | CASSLWARGWAEAFF | TGTGCCAGCAGTTTATGGGCGAGGGGGTGGGCTGAAGCTTTCTTT
TRBD1 | . | TRBJ2-7 | TRBV7-2 | CASSLQTGMRHEQYF | TGTGCCAGCAGCTTACAGACAGGGATGAGGCACGAGCAGTACTTC
TRBD1 | . | TRBJ2-7 | TRBV6-6 | CASRPVPGTGAYEQYF | TGTGCCAGCAGACCGGTCCCCGGGACAGGCGCCTACGAGCAGTACTTC
. | . | TRBJ2-3 | TRBV29-1 | CSVAQSSSTDTQYF | TGCAGCGTCGCTCAGTCTTCTAGCACAGATACGCAGTATTTT
. | . | TRBJ1-2 | TRBV28 | CASSTTSGGYTF | TGTGCCAGCAGTACCACCTCCGGGGGTTACACCTTC
. | few | TRBJ1-2 | TRBV9 | CASRVGRAGGYTF | TGTGCCAGCAGGGTGGGCAGGGCGGGAGGCTACACCTTC
. | few | TRBJ2-6 | TRBV27 | CASSHYSWTASSGANVLTF | TGTGCCAGCAGCCATTATTCCTGGACAGCCTCCTCTGGGGCCAACGTCCTGACTTTC
TRBD1 | . | TRBJ2-3 | TRBV19 | CASSIAGTGGDTQYF | TGTGCCAGTAGTATAGCCGGGACAGGGGGGGATACGCAGTATTTT
. | . | TRBJ2-1 | TRBV27 | CASSYPGDKQFF | TGTGCCAGCAGTTATCCGGGTGATAAGCAGTTCTTC
TRBD1 | few | TRBJ2-6 | TRBV19 | CASSGGQVVLTF | TGTGCCAGTAGTGGGGGACAGGTCGTCCTGACTTTC
. | . | TRBJ1-2 | TRBV11-2 | CASSLTHQGKSYTF | TGTGCCAGCAGCTTAACCCACCAGGGCAAAAGCTACACCTTC
. | few | TRBJ2-7 | TRBV19 | CASSINQGTYEQYF | TGTGCCAGTAGTATCAATCAGGGAACCTACGAGCAGTACTTC
TRBD1 | . | TRBJ2-1 | TRBV6-6 | CASSSETGKFF | TGTGCCAGCAGTTCCGAGACAGGGAAGTTCTTC
. | many | TRBJ2-3 | TRBV28 | CASSRRRDTDTQYF | TGTGCCAGCAGCCGTAGGCGGGACACAGATACGCAGTATTTT
. | few | TRBJ2-5 | TRBV9 | CASSVQGRETQYF | TGTGCCAGCAGCGTGCAGGGAAGAGAGACCCAGTACTTC
TRBD1 | . | TRBJ1-5 | TRBV4-1 | CASSQTGASNQPQHF | TGCGCCAGCAGCCAAACAGGGGCTAGCAATCAGCCCCAGCATTTT
. | . | TRBJ1-4 | TRBV6-6 | CASSYSEMKREKLFF | TGTGCCAGCAGTTACTCGGAGATGAAGCGTGAAAAACTGTTTTTT
TRBD2 | few | TRBJ2-2 | TRBV18 | CASSLGLADTGELFF | TGTGCCAGCTCATTAGGACTAGCGGATACCGGGGAGCTGTTTTTT
TRBD1 | . | TRBJ2-7 | TRBV19 | CASSDRGREQYF | TGTGCCAGCTCGGACAGGGGACGCGAGCAGTACTTC
TRBD1 | . | TRBJ1-1 | TRBV29-1 | CSVSGTGVTEAFF | TGCAGCGTCTCCGGGACAGGGGTCACTGAAGCTTTCTTT
. | . | TRBJ1-4 | TRBV6-5 | CASSTGNEKLFF | TGTGCCAGCTCTACTGGTAATGAAAAACTGTTTTTT
. | . | TRBJ1-2 | TRBV7-9 | CASTETGNYGYTF | TGTGCCAGCACCGAAACAGGGAACTATGGCTACACCTTC
. | . | TRBJ1-5 | TRBV30 | CAWSNPTGRGNQPQHF | TGTGCCTGGAGTAACCCCACAGGGAGAGGCAATCAGCCCCAGCATTTT
TRBD1 | few | TRBJ2-6 | TRBV7-3 | CASSPGTGVPTGANVLTF | TGTGCCAGCAGCCCAGGGACAGGGGTCCCCACTGGGGCCAACGTCCTGACTTTC
. | . | TRBJ1-2 | TRBV27 | CASSLSGSLGYGYTF | TGTGCCAGCAGTTTATCGGGTTCACTAGGCTATGGCTACACCTTC
. | . | TRBJ2-3 | TRBV15 | CATSRDKGVGTDTQYF | TGTGCCACCAGCAGAGATAAAGGGGTCGGCACAGATACGCAGTATTTT
. | few | TRBJ1-1 | TRBV18 | CASSPGLRGPGSTEAFF | TGTGCCAGCTCACCTGGGTTGCGGGGCCCGGGGAGCACTGAAGCTTTCTTT
. | . | TRBJ1-1 | TRBV5-1 | CASSLGSRGLNTEAFF | TGCGCCAGCAGCCTAGGGAGTCGCGGGCTGAACACTGAAGCTTTCTTT
. | few | TRBJ1-1 | TRBV19 | CASSGFRGMNTEAFF | TGTGCCAGTAGTGGGTTTAGGGGGATGAACACTGAAGCTTTCTTT
. | . | TRBJ1-5 | TRBV5-1 | CASSLAGNNQPQHF | TGCGCCAGCAGCTTGGCAGGGAACAATCAGCCCCAGCATTTT
. | . | TRBJ1-5 | TRBV28 | CASRKPQGFNQPQHF | TGTGCCAGCAGAAAGCCTCAGGGATTTAATCAGCCCCAGCATTTT
. | many | TRBJ2-1 | TRBV28 | CASSLSGSNEQFF | TGTGCCAGCAGTTTATCAGGGTCAAATGAGCAGTTCTTC
. | few | TRBJ1-1 | TRBV18 | CASSTGMNTEAFF | TGTGCCAGCTCAACGGGGATGAACACTGAAGCTTTCTTT